Below, 7 T cell receptor beta chains from the same sample are listed, as sequenced in a study of T cell repertoires in cytomegalovirus infection (dated by TCRdb to between 2019 and 2020). Sequencing instrument: Illumina HiSeq 1500. Clones were called with MiXCR by TCRdb after fastp trimmed the public reads at Q25, and only in-frame beta chains were retained. Every entry covers one CDR3 protein and lists the most common genes and DNA from its rows. The sample table records 640,000 or so distinct CDR3 sequences; 30% to 40% of these occur just once. The ten most abundant clones make up roughly 18% of the sample. For these receptors, no antigen is known. Sample treatment or condition, as interpreted from the label and publication: in vitro stimulation with specific CMV peptide epitopes to enrich CMV-specific T cells. Source: cultured PBMCs, taken from culture after CMV antigen stimulation. The receptors were gathered from a human donor in good health (CMV status not recorded). Some clones in this sample may be carry-over from other donors' samples.

This chain uses TRBV27 with TRBJ1-4; maybe TRBD1 (6 bases). This CDR3 spans 13 amino acids. CDR1 is MNHEY and CDR2 is SMNVEV in the germline V gene (reference sequence). Trimming removed 6 bases at V and 7 bases at J, with 12 bases between. CDR3 DNA sequence: TGTGCCAGCAGGCGAGGGACACGTGAAAAACTGTTTTTT. Translating it yields CASRRGTREKLFF.

This clonotype was seen more than once but under ten times. V and J are TRBV20-1 and TRBJ1-5, with D possibly being TRBD1 (5 bases). The CDR3 loop spans 15 amino acids. The ends were cut back, 3 bases at V and 6 bases at J, with 18 bases in the middle. Germline V lookup: CDR1 DFQATT, CDR2 SNEGSKA (reference sequence). This CDR3 reads CSASEQLIRGQPQHF. The CDR3 region has the DNA TGCAGTGCTAGTGAACAACTCATTAGGGGTCAGCCCCAGCATTTT.

The chain links TRBV5-5 to TRBJ2-7, with D possibly matching TRBD1 (6 bases). Looked up from germline, CDR1 is SGHKS and CDR2 is YYEKEE (reference sequence). Deletions cut 4 bases from V and 6 bases from J, with 11 bases between. The CDR3 has 12 residues. The CDR3 nucleotides read TGTGCCAGCAGCCAGACAGGTTTCGAGCAGTACTTC. It yields the protein CASSQTGFEQYF.

V is TRBV27 and J is TRBJ2-1; D remains ambiguous. Trimming cost V 8 bases and J 1 base, with 9 bases left between them. The CDR3 has 13 residues. CDR1 is MNHEY and CDR2 is SMNVEV in the germline V gene (reference sequence). CDR3 region: CASRSSSYNEQFF. CDR3 coding DNA: TGTGCCAGCCGAAGCTCGTCCTACAATGAGCAGTTCTTC.

This clonotype was seen only a few times. The chain combines TRBV27 with TRBJ1-1, with D uncertain. V was pared by 3 bases and J by 3 bases, with 8 bases between. The CDR3 spans 13 residues. The germline V gene has CDR1 MNHEY and CDR2 SMNVEV (reference sequence). CDR3 in amino acids: CASSLSTHTEAFF. DNA for the CDR3: TGTGCCAGCAGTTTGAGCACCCACACTGAAGCTTTCTTT.

The chain employs TRBV19 and TRBJ2-1; the match to TRBD1 covers 8 bases. V shed 6 bases and J 7 bases; nucleotides not matched to a gene: 14. This CDR3 is built from 16 residues. From germline, CDR1 is LNHDA and CDR2 SQIVND (reference sequence). The CDR3 sequence: CASSPRTGSFRNEQFF. The CDR3 nucleotides read TGTGCCAGTAGCCCACGGACAGGGAGTTTTAGGAATGAGCAGTTCTTC.

This clonotype was seen many times. The chain links TRBV7-2 to TRBJ2-7; D may be TRBD1 (5 bases). The CDR3 contains 13 residues. V was trimmed by 3 bases and J by 1 base, leaving 7 bases between them. In germline, CDR1 is SGHTA, CDR2 FQGNSA. CDR3 region: CASSFPGSYEQYF. DNA of the CDR3: TGTGCCAGCAGCTTCCCAGGGTCCTACGAGCAGTACTTC.